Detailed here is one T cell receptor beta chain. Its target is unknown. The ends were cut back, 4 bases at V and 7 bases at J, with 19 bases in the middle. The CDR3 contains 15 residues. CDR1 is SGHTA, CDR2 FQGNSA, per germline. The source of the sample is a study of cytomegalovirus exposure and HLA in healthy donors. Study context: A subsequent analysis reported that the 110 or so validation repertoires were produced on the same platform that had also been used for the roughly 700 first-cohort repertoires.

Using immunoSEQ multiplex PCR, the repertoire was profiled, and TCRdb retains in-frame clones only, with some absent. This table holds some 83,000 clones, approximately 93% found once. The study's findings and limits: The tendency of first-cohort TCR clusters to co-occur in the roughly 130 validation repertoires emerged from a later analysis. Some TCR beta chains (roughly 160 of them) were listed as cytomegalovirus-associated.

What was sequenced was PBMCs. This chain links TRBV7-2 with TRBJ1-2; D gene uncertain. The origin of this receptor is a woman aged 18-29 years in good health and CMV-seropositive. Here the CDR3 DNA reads TGTGCCAGCAGCTCGAGCCTTTCCGAGGTAATTGGCTACACCTTC. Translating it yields CASSSSLSEVIGYTF.